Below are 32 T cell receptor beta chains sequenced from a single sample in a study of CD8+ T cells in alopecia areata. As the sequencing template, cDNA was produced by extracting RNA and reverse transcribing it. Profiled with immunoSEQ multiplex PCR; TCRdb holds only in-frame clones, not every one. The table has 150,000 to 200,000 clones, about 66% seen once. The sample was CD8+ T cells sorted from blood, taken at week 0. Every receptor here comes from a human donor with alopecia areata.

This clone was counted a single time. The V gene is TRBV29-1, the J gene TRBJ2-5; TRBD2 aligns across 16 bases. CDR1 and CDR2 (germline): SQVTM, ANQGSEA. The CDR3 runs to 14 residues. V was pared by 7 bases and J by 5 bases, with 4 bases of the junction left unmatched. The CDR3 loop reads CSAGTSGGAETQYF. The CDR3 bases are TGCAGCGCTGGGACTAGCGGGGGGGCTGAGACCCAGTACTTC.

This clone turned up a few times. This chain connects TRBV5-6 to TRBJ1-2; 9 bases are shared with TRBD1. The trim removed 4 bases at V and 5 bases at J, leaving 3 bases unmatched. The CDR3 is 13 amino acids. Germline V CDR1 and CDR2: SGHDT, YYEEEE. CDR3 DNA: TGTGCCAGCAGCGCCGGGACAGGGTATGGCTACACCTTC. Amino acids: CASSAGTGYGYTF.

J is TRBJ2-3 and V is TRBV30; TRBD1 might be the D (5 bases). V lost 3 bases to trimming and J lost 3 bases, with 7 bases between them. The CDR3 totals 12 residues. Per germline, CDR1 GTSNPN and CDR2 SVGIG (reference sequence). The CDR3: CAWRDITDTQYF. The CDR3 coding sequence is TGTGCCTGGAGGGACATTACAGATACGCAGTATTTT.

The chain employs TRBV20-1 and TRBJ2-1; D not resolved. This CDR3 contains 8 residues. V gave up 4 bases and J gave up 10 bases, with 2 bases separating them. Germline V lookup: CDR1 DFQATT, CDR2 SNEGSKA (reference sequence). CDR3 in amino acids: CSATEQFF. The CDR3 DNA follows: TGCAGTGCTACGGAGCAGTTCTTC.

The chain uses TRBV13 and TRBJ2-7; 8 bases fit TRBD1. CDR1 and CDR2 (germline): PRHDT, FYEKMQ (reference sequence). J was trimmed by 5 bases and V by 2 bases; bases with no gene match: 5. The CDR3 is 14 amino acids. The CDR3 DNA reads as TGTGCCAGCAGCTTATGGGACAGGAACCACGAGCAGTACTTC. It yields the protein CASSLWDRNHEQYF.

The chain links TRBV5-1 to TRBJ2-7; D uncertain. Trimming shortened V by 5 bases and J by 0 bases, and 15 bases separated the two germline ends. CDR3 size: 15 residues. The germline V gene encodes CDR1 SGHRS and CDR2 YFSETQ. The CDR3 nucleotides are TGCGCCAGCAGGATGGGCGCACTGAGCTCCTACGAGCAGTACTTC. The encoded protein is CASRMGALSSYEQYF.

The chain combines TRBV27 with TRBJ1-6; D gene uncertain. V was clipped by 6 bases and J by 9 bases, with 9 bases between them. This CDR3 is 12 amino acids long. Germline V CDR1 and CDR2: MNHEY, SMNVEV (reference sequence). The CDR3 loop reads CASSPQGSPLHF. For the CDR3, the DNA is TGTGCCAGCAGCCCCCAAGGTTCACCCCTCCACTTT.

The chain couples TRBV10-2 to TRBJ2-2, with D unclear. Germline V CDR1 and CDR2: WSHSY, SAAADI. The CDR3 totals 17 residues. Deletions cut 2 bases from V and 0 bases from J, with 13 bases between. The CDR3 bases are TGCGCCAGCAGTGAGATAGGCCGGCTCGCGAACACCGGGGAGCTGTTTTTT. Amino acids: CASSEIGRLANTGELFF.

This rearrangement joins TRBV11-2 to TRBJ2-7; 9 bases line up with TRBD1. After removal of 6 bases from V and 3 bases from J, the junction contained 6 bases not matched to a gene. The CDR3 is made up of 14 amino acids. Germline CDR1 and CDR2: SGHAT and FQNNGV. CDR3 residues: CASRGQGTRYEQYF. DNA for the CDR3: TGTGCCAGCAGGGGACAGGGAACACGCTACGAGCAGTACTTC.

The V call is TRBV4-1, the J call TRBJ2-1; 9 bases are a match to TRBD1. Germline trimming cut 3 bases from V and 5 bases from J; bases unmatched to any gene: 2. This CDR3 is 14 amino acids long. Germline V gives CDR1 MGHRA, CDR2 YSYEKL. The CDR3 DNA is TGCGCCAGCAGCCATAGGACAGGGGACAATGAGCAGTTCTTC. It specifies CASSHRTGDNEQFF.

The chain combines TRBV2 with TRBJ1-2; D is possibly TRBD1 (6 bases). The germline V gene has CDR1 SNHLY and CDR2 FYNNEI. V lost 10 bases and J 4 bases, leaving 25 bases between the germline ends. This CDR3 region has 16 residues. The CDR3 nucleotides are TGTGCCACGCACAACCCCCAGGGACACCGATTCTATGGCTACACCTTC. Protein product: CATHNPQGHRFYGYTF.

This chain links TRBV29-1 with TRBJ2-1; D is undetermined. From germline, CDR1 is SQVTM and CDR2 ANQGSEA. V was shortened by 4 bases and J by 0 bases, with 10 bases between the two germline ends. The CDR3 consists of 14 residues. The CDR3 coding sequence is TGCAGCGTTGCCCACGCGAGCTCCTACAATGAGCAGTTCTTC. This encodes CSVAHASSYNEQFF.

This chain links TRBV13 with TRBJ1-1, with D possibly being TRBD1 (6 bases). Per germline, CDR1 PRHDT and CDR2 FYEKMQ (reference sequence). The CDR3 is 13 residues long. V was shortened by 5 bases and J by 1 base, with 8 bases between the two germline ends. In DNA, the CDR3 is TGTGCCAGCAGCCAGGACAGGAACACTGAAGCTTTCTTT. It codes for CASSQDRNTEAFF.

The CDR3: CASSETGRVSPLHF. DNA for the CDR3: TGTGCCAGCAGTGAAACAGGTCGGGTTTCACCCCTCCACTTT. J is TRBJ1-6 and V is TRBV6-1; tentatively, D is TRBD1 (5 bases). The CDR3 covers 14 residues. V shed 2 bases and J shed 9 bases, with 11 bases lying between them. Germline CDR1 is MNHNS and CDR2 is SASEGT.

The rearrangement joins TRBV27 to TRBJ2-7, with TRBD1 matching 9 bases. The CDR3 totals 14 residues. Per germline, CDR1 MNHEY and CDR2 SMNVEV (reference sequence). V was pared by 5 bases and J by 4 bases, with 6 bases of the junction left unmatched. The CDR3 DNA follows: TGTGCCAGCAGTCTCCGGGACAGGGTGTACGAGCAGTACTTC. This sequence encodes CASSLRDRVYEQYF.

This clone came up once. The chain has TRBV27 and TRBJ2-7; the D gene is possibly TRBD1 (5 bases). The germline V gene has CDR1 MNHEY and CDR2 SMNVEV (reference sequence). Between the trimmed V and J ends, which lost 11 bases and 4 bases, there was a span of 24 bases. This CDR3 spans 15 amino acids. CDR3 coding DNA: TGTGCCGTCCCCACCCCCTGGGGCAGAATGTACGAGCAGTACTTC. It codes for CAVPTPWGRMYEQYF.

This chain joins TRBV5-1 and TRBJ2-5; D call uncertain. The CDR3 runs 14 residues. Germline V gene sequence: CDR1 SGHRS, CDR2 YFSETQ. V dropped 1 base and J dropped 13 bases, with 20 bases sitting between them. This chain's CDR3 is CASSLYFGNDLAYF. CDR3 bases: TGCGCCAGCAGCTTGTATTTCGGTAACGACCTCGCGTACTTC.

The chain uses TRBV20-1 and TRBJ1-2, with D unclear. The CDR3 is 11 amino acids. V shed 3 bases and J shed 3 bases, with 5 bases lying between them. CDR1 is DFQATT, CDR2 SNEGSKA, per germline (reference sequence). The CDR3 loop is CSARDYYGYTF. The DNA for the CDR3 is TGCAGTGCTAGGGACTACTATGGCTACACCTTC.

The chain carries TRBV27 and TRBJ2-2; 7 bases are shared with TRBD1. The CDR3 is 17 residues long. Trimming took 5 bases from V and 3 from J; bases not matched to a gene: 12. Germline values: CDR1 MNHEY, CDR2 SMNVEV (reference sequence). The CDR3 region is CASSLSGQHIYTGELFF. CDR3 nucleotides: TGTGCCAGCAGTCTTTCGGGACAGCATATTTACACCGGGGAGCTGTTTTTT.

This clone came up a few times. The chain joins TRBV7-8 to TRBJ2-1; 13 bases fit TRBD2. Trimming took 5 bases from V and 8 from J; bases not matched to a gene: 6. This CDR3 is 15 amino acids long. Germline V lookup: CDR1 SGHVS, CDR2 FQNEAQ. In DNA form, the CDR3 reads TGTGCCAGCAGCCTACTAGCGGGGGGGCCATATGAGCAGTTCTTC. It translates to CASSLLAGGPYEQFF.

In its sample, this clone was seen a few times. CDR3 in DNA: TGCGCCAGCACCCGAGGGACAGGTTGCCAGCCCCAGCATTTT. Translating gives CASTRGTGCQPQHF. The chain recombines TRBV23-1 with TRBJ1-5, with TRBD1 matching over 8 bases. TRBV23-1 is an ORF, with its function uncertain. The CDR3 runs 14 residues. V lost 7 bases, J lost 7 bases, and 9 bases stayed unmatched.

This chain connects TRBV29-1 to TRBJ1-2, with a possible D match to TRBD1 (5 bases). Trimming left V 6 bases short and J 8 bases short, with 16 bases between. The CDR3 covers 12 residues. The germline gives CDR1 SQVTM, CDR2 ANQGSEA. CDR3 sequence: CSVPGTPNGYTF. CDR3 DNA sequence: TGCAGCGTCCCCGGGACTCCCAACGGCTACACCTTC.

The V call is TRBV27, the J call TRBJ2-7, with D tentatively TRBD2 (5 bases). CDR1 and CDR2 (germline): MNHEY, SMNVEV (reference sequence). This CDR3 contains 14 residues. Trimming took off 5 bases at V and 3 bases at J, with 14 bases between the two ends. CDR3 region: CASSPRFDYYEQYF. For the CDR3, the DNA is TGTGCCAGCAGTCCCCGGTTCGACTACTACGAGCAGTACTTC.

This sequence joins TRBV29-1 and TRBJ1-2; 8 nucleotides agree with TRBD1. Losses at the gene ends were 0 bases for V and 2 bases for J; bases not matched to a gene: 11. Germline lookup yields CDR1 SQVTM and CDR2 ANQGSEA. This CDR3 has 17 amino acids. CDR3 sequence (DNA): TGCAGCGTTGAAGATCCCAGTCGGACAGGGAGGAACTATGGCTACACCTTC. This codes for CSVEDPSRTGRNYGYTF. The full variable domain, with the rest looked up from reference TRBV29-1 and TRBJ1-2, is SAVISQKPSRDICQRGTSLTIQCQVDSQVTMMFWYRQQPGQSLTLIATANQGSEATYESGFVIDKFPISRPNLTFSTLTVSNMSPEDSSIYLCSVEDPSRTGRNYGYTFGSGTRLTVV.

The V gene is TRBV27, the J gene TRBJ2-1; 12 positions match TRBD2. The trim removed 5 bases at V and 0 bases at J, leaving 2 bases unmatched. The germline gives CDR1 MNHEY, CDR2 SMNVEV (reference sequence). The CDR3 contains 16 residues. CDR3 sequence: CASSGLAGSSYNEQFF. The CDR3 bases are TGTGCCAGCAGTGGACTAGCGGGAAGCTCCTACAATGAGCAGTTCTTC.

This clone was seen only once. CDR3 sequence (DNA): TGTGCCAGCAGCACGTCAGGGGGCGGCTACGAGCAGTACTTC. Amino acid sequence: CASSTSGGGYEQYF. The chain combines TRBV11-2 with TRBJ2-7, with TRBD1 matching 8 bases. CDR1 is SGHAT and CDR2 is FQNNGV in the germline V gene. The ends lost 5 bases at V and 3 bases at J; junction bases unmatched: 6. The CDR3 is 14 residues long.

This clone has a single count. The CDR3 nucleotides read TGCGCCAGCAGCCAAGCCCCGGGAACCTACGAGCAGTACTTC. Residues: CASSQAPGTYEQYF. The V and J genes are TRBV4-1 and TRBJ2-7; D may be TRBD2 (5 bases). Germline CDR1 MGHRA, CDR2 YSYEKL. This CDR3 is built from 14 residues. Trimming removed 1 base at V and 2 bases at J, with 9 bases between.

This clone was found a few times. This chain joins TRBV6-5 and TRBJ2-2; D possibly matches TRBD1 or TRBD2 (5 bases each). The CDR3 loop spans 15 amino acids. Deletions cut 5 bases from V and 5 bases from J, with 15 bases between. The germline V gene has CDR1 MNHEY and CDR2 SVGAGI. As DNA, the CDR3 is TGTGCCAGCAGTCCCTGGGACCGCGGGACCGGGGAGCTGTTTTTT. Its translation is CASSPWDRGTGELFF.

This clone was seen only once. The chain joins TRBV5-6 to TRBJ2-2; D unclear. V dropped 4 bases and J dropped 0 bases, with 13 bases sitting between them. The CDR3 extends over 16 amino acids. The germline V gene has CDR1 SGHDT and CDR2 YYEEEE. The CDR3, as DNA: TGTGCCAGCAGCCCTTATGTCGCCTCGAACACCGGGGAGCTGTTTTTT. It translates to CASSPYVASNTGELFF.

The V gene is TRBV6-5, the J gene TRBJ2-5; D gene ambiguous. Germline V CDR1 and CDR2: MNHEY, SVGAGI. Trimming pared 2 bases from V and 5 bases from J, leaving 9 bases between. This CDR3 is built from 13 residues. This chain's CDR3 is CASSYGLMETQYF. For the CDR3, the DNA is TGTGCCAGCAGTTACGGGCTTATGGAGACCCAGTACTTC.

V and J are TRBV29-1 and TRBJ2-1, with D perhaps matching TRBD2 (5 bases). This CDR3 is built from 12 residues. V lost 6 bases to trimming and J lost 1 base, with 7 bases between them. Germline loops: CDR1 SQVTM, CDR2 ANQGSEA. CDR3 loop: CSVRGSYNEQFF. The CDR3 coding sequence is TGCAGCGTGAGAGGGTCCTACAATGAGCAGTTCTTC.

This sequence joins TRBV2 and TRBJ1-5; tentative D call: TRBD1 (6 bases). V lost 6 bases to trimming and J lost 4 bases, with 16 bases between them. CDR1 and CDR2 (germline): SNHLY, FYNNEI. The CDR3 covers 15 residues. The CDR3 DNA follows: TGTGCCAGCAGGCGGCAGGGGCCGCCGAATCAGCCCCAGCATTTT. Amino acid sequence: CASRRQGPPNQPQHF.